This T cell receptor beta chain was profiled in a study of identical twins. Findings and caveats of the study: Weaker excess sharing between twins was seen in beta out-of-frame sequences. Zero-insertion analyses were open to partial confounding by invariant MAIT and iNKT cells. Out-of-frame TCR alpha sharing observed in monozygotic twins exceeded model estimates.

The CDR3 loop spans 14 amino acids. V was clipped by 3 bases and J by 3 bases; unmatched bases: 4. Germline V gene lookup returns CDR1 DFQATT and CDR2 SNEGSKA (reference sequence). Template switching supplied a universal primer site; unique molecular identifiers were carried on the cDNA. Using its own MiXCR run on the 5' RACE reads, TCRdb lists one record per CDR3 protein. The sample yields 150,000 or so distinct CDR3 sequences, approximately 4% seen once. This clonotype was detected many times. Its antigen remains unidentified. This chain links TRBV20-1 with TRBJ2-5; 10 nucleotides agree with TRBD2. This TCR derives from a man in his late teens or twenties in good health. Sequenced: memory T cells sorted from blood. CDR3 amino acids: CSARPGLAKETQYF. The CDR3 DNA reads TGCAGTGCTAGGCCGGGACTAGCGAAAGAGACCCAGTACTTC.